The text below deals with one TCR beta chain. These data are taken from a study of cytomegalovirus exposure and HLA in healthy donors. Germline CDR1 reads SGHTA; CDR2 reads FQGTGA. This CDR3 is 11 amino acids long. Trimming took 10 bases from V and 8 from J, leaving 12 bases between them. Researchers ran the PCR with 60 Vbeta and 13 Jbeta primers. The table came from immunoSEQ multiplex PCR; TCRdb's copy has only in-frame clones and leaves some out. The profile covers around 200,000 clones, with about 80% appearing a single time and more than 0.5% taken by the ten largest. The receptor comes from a middle-aged woman in good health and CMV-seronegative. Input material: PBMCs. The V gene is TRBV7-3, the J gene TRBJ2-1; tentative D call: TRBD2 (6 bases). CDR3 protein: CAKTRFDEQFF. CDR3 nucleotides: TGTGCCAAGACTAGGTTCGATGAGCAGTTCTTC.